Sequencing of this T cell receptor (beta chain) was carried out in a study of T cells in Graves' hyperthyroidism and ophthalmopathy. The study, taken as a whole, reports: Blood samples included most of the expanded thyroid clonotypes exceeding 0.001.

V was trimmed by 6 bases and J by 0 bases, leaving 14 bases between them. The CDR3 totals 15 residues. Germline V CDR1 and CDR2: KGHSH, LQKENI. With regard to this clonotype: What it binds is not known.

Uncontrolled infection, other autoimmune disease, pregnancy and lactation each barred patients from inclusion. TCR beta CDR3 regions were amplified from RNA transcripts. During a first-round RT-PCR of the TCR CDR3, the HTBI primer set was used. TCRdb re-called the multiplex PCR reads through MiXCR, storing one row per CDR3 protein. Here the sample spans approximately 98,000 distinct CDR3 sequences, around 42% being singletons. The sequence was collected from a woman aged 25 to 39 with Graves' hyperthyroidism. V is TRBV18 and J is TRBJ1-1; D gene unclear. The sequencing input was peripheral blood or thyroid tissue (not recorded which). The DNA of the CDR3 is TGTGCCAGCTCCCGAGCGGGGTACATGAACACTGAAGCTTTCTTT. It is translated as CASSRAGYMNTEAFF.